Following are 20 T cell receptor beta chains from one sample sequenced in a study of identical twins. Each CDR3 protein gets one entry after TCRdb re-called the 5' RACE reads with MiXCR. The repertoire holds about 570,000 distinct CDR3 sequences, with 9.6% as singletons. These data were also filed under a second study, of yellow fever vaccine responses in identical twins.

Sequencing was done on a sample of PBMCs. The receptors here all came from a woman between 18 and 29 years old in good health.

V and J are TRBV10-3 and TRBJ2-7; the D gene is possibly TRBD2 (6 bases). Germline CDR1 and CDR2: ENHRY and SYGVKD. This CDR3 contains 14 residues. The V gene lost 9 bases and the J gene lost 4 bases, with 19 bases spanning the gap. This CDR3 reads CAIYEPGATYEQYF. The CDR3 DNA is TGTGCCATTTACGAGCCGGGAGCGACTTACGAGCAGTACTTC.

The chain links TRBV5-1 to TRBJ2-5; 8 positions match TRBD2. The CDR3 extends over 16 amino acids. The ends lost 4 bases at V and 1 base at J; junction bases unmatched: 9. CDR1 SGHRS and CDR2 YFSETQ come from the germline V gene. This CDR3 reads CASSPREGRTQETQYF. In DNA form, the CDR3 reads TGCGCCAGCAGCCCCCGGGAGGGACGGACCCAAGAGACCCAGTACTTC.

The sample holds many counts of this clonotype. The V and J genes are TRBV4-3 and TRBJ2-1; 8 bases line up with TRBD2. This CDR3 region has 15 residues. Germline CDR1 is LGHNA and CDR2 is YSLEER. The junction had 7 bases not matched to a gene; V was cut back by 4 bases and J by 5 bases. The CDR3 nucleotides are TGCGCCAGCAGCCTCGGGGGGGCAGTCCACAATGAGCAGTTCTTC. This encodes CASSLGGAVHNEQFF.

There are many counts of this clonotype. The rearrangement joins TRBV7-9 to TRBJ2-5, with TRBD1 matching 8 bases. In germline, CDR1 is SEHNR, CDR2 FQNEAQ (reference sequence). Losses at the gene ends were 5 bases for V and 4 bases for J; bases not matched to a gene: 6. The CDR3 length is 14 residues. The CDR3, as DNA: TGTGCCAGCAGCACTGACAGGGGTGGAGAGACCCAGTACTTC. This codes for CASSTDRGGETQYF.

The sample holds a few counts of this clonotype. V and J are TRBV5-1 and TRBJ2-1; either TRBD1 or TRBD2 may supply D (5 bases each). This CDR3 is built from 13 residues. Between the trimmed V and J ends, which lost 4 bases and 10 bases, there was a span of 15 bases. The germline V gene has CDR1 SGHRS and CDR2 YFSETQ. In DNA, the CDR3 is TGCGCCAGCAGCCCCGGGACGGTCGCCGAGCAGTTCTTC. It codes for CASSPGTVAEQFF.

This clonotype turned up a few times. The genes are TRBV7-9 and TRBJ2-5, with D possibly called TRBD1 or TRBD2 (5 bases each). V was pared by 5 bases and J by 5 bases, with 12 bases between. Per germline, CDR1 SEHNR and CDR2 FQNEAQ (reference sequence). The CDR3 totals 13 residues. CDR3 in amino acids: CASSKRWGETQYF. CDR3 DNA: TGTGCCAGCAGCAAACGGTGGGGGGAGACCCAGTACTTC.

The chain couples TRBV30 to TRBJ2-1; TRBD2 matches 8 bases. This CDR3 comprises 12 residues. Trimming took 6 bases from V and 9 from J; bases not matched to a gene: 7. Germline assignment: CDR1 GTSNPN and CDR2 SVGIG (reference sequence). As DNA, the CDR3 is TGTGCCTGCTCCGGGGGGGCGGTTGAGCAGTTCTTC. It translates to CACSGGAVEQFF.

J is TRBJ2-5 and V is TRBV6-5, with D possibly matching TRBD2 (6 bases). V was clipped by 2 bases and J by 5 bases, with 12 bases between them. This CDR3 has 14 amino acids. Germline CDR1 is MNHEY and CDR2 is SVGAGI. This chain's CDR3 is CASSYTTGVETQYF. The CDR3 coding sequence is TGTGCCAGCAGTTACACTACGGGGGTGGAGACCCAGTACTTC.

This clonotype has just a few counts. V is TRBV6-5 and J is TRBJ2-5; TRBD1 agrees at 9 bases. The junction had 15 bases not matched to a gene; V was cut back by 2 bases and J by 2 bases. In germline, CDR1 is MNHEY, CDR2 SVGAGI. The CDR3 is 19 residues long. In DNA, the CDR3 is TGTGCCAGCAGTTACGGGGTTGCGGGACAGGGATCGGGACAAGAGACCCAGTACTTC. It is translated as CASSYGVAGQGSGQETQYF.

This sequence joins TRBV5-1 and TRBJ2-5; tentatively, D is TRBD1 (6 bases). V dropped 4 bases and J dropped 0 bases, with 13 bases sitting between them. The CDR3 totals 15 residues. CDR1 and CDR2 (germline): SGHRS, YFSETQ. CDR3 loop: CASSRLGQNQETQYF. The CDR3 region has the DNA TGCGCCAGCAGCCGCTTAGGACAGAACCAAGAGACCCAGTACTTC.

In its sample, this clonotype was seen many times. The chain combines TRBV5-5 with TRBJ1-1; possibly TRBD1 for D (6 bases). CDR1 is SGHKS and CDR2 is YYEKEE in the germline V gene (reference sequence). The CDR3 sequence is 15 residues long. V lost 1 base and J lost 0, with 10 bases in between. This CDR3 is CASSLMGAMNTEAFF. The CDR3 bases are TGTGCCAGCAGCTTGATGGGGGCCATGAACACTGAAGCTTTCTTT.

The J gene is TRBJ2-7, the V gene TRBV9; 8 bases match TRBD2. CDR3 size: 14 residues. CDR1 is SGDLS and CDR2 is YYNGEE in the germline V gene. V gave up 2 bases and J gave up 5 bases; unmatched junction bases: 6. CDR3 sequence reads: CASSVGGAGDEQYF. CDR3 in DNA: TGTGCCAGCAGCGTCGGGGGGGCCGGCGACGAGCAGTACTTC.

There are a few counts of this clonotype. The V gene is TRBV6-2 or TRBV6-3, the J gene TRBJ2-2; unclear D gene. Trimming took 5 bases from V and 8 from J, leaving 6 bases between them. This CDR3 has 11 residues. Per germline, CDR1 MNHEY and CDR2 SVGEGT. The CDR3 DNA is TGTGCCAGCAGTCAGAGGGGGGAGCTGTTTTTT. This codes for CASSQRGELFF.

This clonotype has a handful of counts. The genes are TRBV21-1 and TRBJ1-5; the tabulated D call, TRBD1, remains unverified against the DNA. TRBV21-1 is a documented pseudogene. The CDR3 is made up of 17 amino acids. CDR3 amino acids: CASLALDSRSFNQPQHF. The CDR3 coding sequence is TGTGCCAGCCTTGCATTGGACAGCCGCTCTTTCAATCAGCCCCAGCATTTT.

The rearrangement joins TRBV14 to TRBJ2-3, with 8 bases that match TRBD2. Looked up from germline, CDR1 is SGHDN and CDR2 is FVKESK. The ends lost 5 bases at V and 6 bases at J; junction bases unmatched: 7. This CDR3 comprises 14 residues. CDR3 sequence (DNA): TGTGCCAGCAGCTCAAAGGGACTAGAGGATACGCAGTATTTT. Amino acid sequence: CASSSKGLEDTQYF.

This clonotype was observed at least ten times. The V gene is TRBV7-2, the J gene TRBJ2-5, with unresolved D. V gave up 1 base and J gave up 4 bases, with 10 bases separating them. CDR3 size: 14 residues. Looked up from germline, CDR1 is SGHTA and CDR2 is FQGNSA. This CDR3 is CASSLVFQSETQYF. CDR3 coding DNA: TGTGCCAGCAGCTTAGTTTTCCAGTCAGAGACCCAGTACTTC.

This clonotype has a count of ten or more. The rearrangement links TRBV7-2 to TRBJ2-5, with TRBD1 matching 11 bases. Per the germline V gene, CDR1 is SGHTA and CDR2 is FQGNSA. The CDR3 is 15 amino acids. J lost 2 bases, V lost 5 bases, and 4 bases had no gene match. Here the CDR3 DNA reads TGTGCCAGCAGCCAGGACAGGGGGCAACAAGAGACCCAGTACTTC. Protein product: CASSQDRGQQETQYF.

A remark on this clonotype: One end of the junction is discordant with germline, which a read error may explain. This rearrangement joins TRBV18 to TRBJ2-7, with D possibly being TRBD1 or TRBD2 (6 bases each). The CDR3 sequence is 15 residues long. From germline, CDR1 is KGHSH and CDR2 LQKENI. CDR3 sequence: CASSPREGGSYEQYF. Written as DNA, the CDR3 is TGTGCCAGCTCCCCACGAGAGGGGGGTTCCTACGAGCAGTACTTC.

This clonotype was counted only a few times. J is TRBJ2-3 and V is TRBV5-1; TRBD2 matches at 7 bases. CDR1 is SGHRS, CDR2 YFSETQ, per germline. The CDR3 consists of 15 residues. J was trimmed by 3 bases and V by 0 bases; bases with no gene match: 4. CDR3: CASSLAGLVTDTQYF. The CDR3 bases are TGCGCCAGCAGCTTGGCTGGACTAGTGACAGATACGCAGTATTTT.

This clonotype occurred a few times. The chain employs TRBV11-2 and TRBJ2-5; 14 bases align to TRBD2. The CDR3 runs 20 residues. J lost 1 base, V lost 3 bases, and 13 bases had no gene match. The germline V gene has CDR1 SGHAT and CDR2 FQNNGV. The DNA of the CDR3 is TGTGCCAGCAGCTTTAGATTGCGGGGAGGACTAGCGGGAGGCCAAGAGACCCAGTACTTC. Translated, it gives CASSFRLRGGLAGGQETQYF.